Listed below are T cell receptor beta chains from one sample, sequenced in a study of blood T cells in healthy people across ages. TCRdb independently ran MiXCR on the 5' RACE reads; one entry per CDR3 protein. The sample has about 1.8 million distinct CDR3 sequences; about 49% are singletons. Sequencing was carried out using blood. The source of these receptors is a woman in her thirties or forties in good health. The CDR3 runs from the conserved cysteine through the conserved F or W. D genes are given only for firm matches. The size of a clone is reported for some rows only, either as once, few or many, or as a class for expanded clones.

size,V,D,CDR3
few,TRBV7-3,-,CASSPGRTVKEQFF
-,TRBV2,-,CASTTRYEQFF
-,TRBV6-2/TRBV6-3,-,CARFFQHF
-,TRBV2,-,CASSVVREQYF
-,TRBV5-1,-,CASSSGTRASGANVLTF
-,TRBV10-3,TRBD2,CAISEGLDITDTQYF
-,TRBV2,TRBD1,CASNERGQGAREQYF
few,TRBV5-1,-,CASSLGGSTQETQYF
-,TRBV5-1,-,CASSSLQRNNEQFF
-,TRBV11-2,TRBD2,CASNWTSGGPDTQYF
-,TRBV4-1,-,CASSFRASSSYEQYF
-,TRBV20-1,TRBD2,CSASSGVSYNEQFF
-,TRBV7-9,-,CASTKGRDGYTF
-,TRBV20-1,-,CSARAVNTEAFF
-,TRBV9,TRBD1,CASSQLVAGGVGGYTF
-,TRBV5-1,TRBD1,CASSLTETGGSSYEQYF
-,TRBV7-8,-,CACPLGLGANEQFF
-,TRBV7-2,TRBD1,CASSLVVLGGQNSYGYTF
few,TRBV4-1,-,CASSNGASNQPQHF
-,TRBV20-1,TRBD1,CSARGQGGNIQYF
-,TRBV7-2,-,CASSLSPGLKISGANVLTF
-,TRBV15,TRBD2,CATSRDGGASTDTQYF
-,TRBV29-1,-,CSGQGSQDGYNEQFF
-,TRBV12-3/TRBV12-4,-,CASSHSLLTGGLPGGDTQYF
-,TRBV12-5,-,CASGPSPYGYTF
-,TRBV24-1,TRBD1,CATSDLTGTGAVNEQFF
-,TRBV29-1,TRBD2,CSVDRTSEQFF
-,TRBV6-5,-,CASSSTRPGWNSPLHF
-,TRBV7-9,-,CASSVGQQFGEQYF
-,TRBV2,TRBD1,CASGQGRRETQYF
-,TRBV28,-,CASAGRGGVPGANVLTF
-,TRBV14,-,CASSQDRSFYGYTF
few,TRBV6-7,-,CASRIKGERYQETQYF
-,TRBV7-8,-,CASSLHETKETQYF
-,TRBV9,-,CASSVGRAHEQFF
few,TRBV28,-,CASSSPGQGIYGYTF
-,TRBV20-1,-,CSARNPGGTTEAFF
-,TRBV20-1,-,CSAKYREGSYEQYF